The next 25 T cell receptor beta chains were all read from a single sample in a study of blood T cells in healthy people across ages. Sample-barcoded 5' priming and a J-beta primer mix drove a second PCR of roughly 6 to 12 cycles. TCRdb itself ran the 5' RACE reads through MiXCR, one entry per CDR3 protein. The sample consists of some 890,000 distinct CDR3 sequences, around 29% of them appearing once. This same sample was also taken into another study, of T cells of mothers and their children.

The sequenced material came from blood. The receptors were gathered from a woman in her thirties or forties in good health.

This clonotype was detected ten times or more. CDR3 amino acids: CSVGTSGVAEQFF. CDR3 bases: TGCAGCGTCGGGACTAGCGGGGTGGCTGAGCAGTTCTTC. The chain employs TRBV29-1 and TRBJ2-1; 13 nucleotides align to TRBD2. Germline trimming cut 6 bases from V and 9 bases from J; bases unmatched to any gene: 5. The germline CDR1 and CDR2 sequences are SQVTM and ANQGSEA. The CDR3 loop spans 13 amino acids.

This clonotype has ten or more counts. The rearrangement joins TRBV7-2 to TRBJ2-7, with 7 bases fitting TRBD2. The germline gives CDR1 SGHTA, CDR2 FQGNSA. V lost 0 bases and J lost 4; bases outside the gene matches: 6. CDR3 size: 15 residues. This chain's CDR3 is CASSLASGVGYEQYF. The DNA of the CDR3 is TGTGCCAGCAGCTTAGCGAGCGGGGTTGGTTACGAGCAGTACTTC.

This clonotype has a handful of counts. The rearrangement joins TRBV3-1 to TRBJ2-5; 11 nucleotides match TRBD1. CDR1 and CDR2 (germline): LGHDT, YNNKEL (reference sequence). Unmatched junction bases numbered 7, after V lost 4 bases and J lost 3 bases. The CDR3 sequence is 16 residues long. The chain's CDR3 is CASSRLPGQGEETQYF. The CDR3 DNA reads as TGTGCCAGCAGCCGGTTACCGGGACAGGGGGAAGAGACCCAGTACTTC.

The chain recombines TRBV27 with TRBJ1-1; possibly TRBD1 for D (5 bases). CDR1 is MNHEY and CDR2 is SMNVEV in the germline V gene (reference sequence). V lost 5 bases and J lost 8, with 21 bases in between. The CDR3 loop spans 15 amino acids. The CDR3 coding sequence is TGTGCCAGCAGTCCCTTTATGGTAGATGGGACCGAAGCTTTCTTT. Amino acid sequence: CASSPFMVDGTEAFF.

CDR3 residues: CASTLTGGRVNTEAFF. The CDR3 nucleotides read TGTGCCAGCACCCTAACAGGGGGCAGGGTGAACACTGAAGCTTTCTTT. The chain carries TRBV7-9 and TRBJ1-1; 9 bases fit TRBD1. CDR1 is SEHNR, CDR2 FQNEAQ, per germline (reference sequence). The CDR3 has 16 amino acids. V was pared by 7 bases and J by 0 bases, with 9 bases of the junction left unmatched.

Points on this clonotype: A read error may explain this, as a much larger clone is one base away. The genes are TRBV28 and TRBJ2-7; TRBD2 might be the D (5 bases). The germline V gene encodes CDR1 MDHEN and CDR2 SYDVKM. The CDR3 loop spans 15 amino acids. V was clipped by 6 bases and J by 0 bases, with 15 bases between them. The CDR3 reads CASSHPERSSYEQYF. In nucleotides, the CDR3 is TGTGCCAGCAGCCACCCGGAGCGGAGCTCCTACGAGCAGTACTTC.

The rearrangement links TRBV12-3 or TRBV12-4 to TRBJ1-5; no firm D call. This CDR3 has 14 residues. Trimming left V 6 bases short and J 2 bases short, with 11 bases between. The CDR3 is CASSTREGNQPQHF. In nucleotides, the CDR3 is TGTGCCAGCAGCACTAGGGAGGGCAATCAGCCCCAGCATTTT.

This clonotype was counted many times. The chain carries TRBV10-3 and TRBJ1-2, with 11 bases identical to TRBD1. CDR1 is ENHRY and CDR2 is SYGVKD in the germline V gene. J lost 8 bases, V lost 6 bases, and 5 bases had no gene match. This CDR3 is 13 amino acids long. The CDR3: CAIRGDRGYGYTF. CDR3 coding DNA: TGTGCCATCAGGGGGGACAGGGGGTACGGCTACACCTTC.

V gene TRBV9 combines with J gene TRBJ2-2; the D is unclear. CDR3 length: 15 amino acids. Germline-derived CDR1 and CDR2 are SGDLS and YYNGEE. Trimming took off 0 bases at V and 6 bases at J, with 12 bases between the two ends. CDR3 DNA: TGTGCCAGCAGCGTAGTAGCCCAGGCTTCCGGGGAGCTGTTTTTT. This encodes CASSVVAQASGELFF.

This clonotype was seen only a few times. With a much larger clone just one base away, this may be a read error. V gene TRBV30 combines with J gene TRBJ2-7; D call uncertain. V gave up 1 base and J gave up 8 bases, with 18 bases separating them. CDR3 size: 14 residues. The germline gives CDR1 GTSNPN, CDR2 SVGIG (reference sequence). In nucleotides, the CDR3 is TGTGCCTGGAGTGCGGAGAGACGAAGCACTAAGCAGTACTTC. It encodes CAWSAERRSTKQYF.

The CDR3, as DNA: TGCAGTGCTAGGCCGGGTGCGGGGCCCTACGAGCAGTACTTC. Amino acids: CSARPGAGPYEQYF. The rearrangement joins TRBV20-1 to TRBJ2-7; tentative D call: TRBD2 (6 bases). V was cut by 3 bases and J by 2 bases, with 14 bases left in between. The CDR3 sequence is 14 residues long. The V gene's germline CDR1 is DFQATT and CDR2 SNEGSKA (reference sequence).

This clonotype appeared a few times. CDR3 in amino acids: CSVEDGGLGEAFF. Written as DNA, the CDR3 is TGCAGCGTTGAAGATGGAGGGTTGGGTGAAGCTTTCTTT. The chain employs TRBV29-1 and TRBJ1-1; D is unresolved. Germline V CDR1 and CDR2: SQVTM, ANQGSEA. This CDR3 spans 13 amino acids. V shed 0 bases and J shed 7 bases, with 12 bases lying between them.

This clonotype was observed at least ten times. The rearrangement joins TRBV6-4 to TRBJ2-1; the D call may be TRBD1 or TRBD2 (5 bases each). CDR1 is MRHNA and CDR2 is SNTAGT in the germline V gene. The CDR3 loop spans 13 amino acids. V lost 8 bases and J lost 9, with 17 bases in between. Here the CDR3 reads CASSAQGRGEQFF. The CDR3 DNA reads TGTGCCAGCTCTGCCCAGGGACGGGGTGAGCAGTTCTTC.

The V call is TRBV7-2, the J call TRBJ2-3, with TRBD1 identical over 11 bases. Germline V gene data show CDR1 as SGHTA and CDR2 as FQGNSA. The CDR3 is made up of 16 amino acids. Trimming took 6 bases from V and 5 from J; bases not matched to a gene: 10. This chain's CDR3 is CASRPLRGQGEDTQYF. The CDR3 DNA reads as TGTGCCAGCAGACCTCTTAGGGGACAGGGGGAAGATACGCAGTATTTT. The full variable domain, completed using reference TRBV7-2 and TRBJ2-3, is GAGVSQSPSNKVTEKGKDVELRCDPISGHTALYWYRQSLGQGLEFLIYFQGNSAPDKSGLPSDRFSAERTGGSVSTLTIQRTQQEDSAVYLCASRPLRGQGEDTQYFGPGTRLTVL.

Note on this clonotype: The junction departs from the called germline gene at one end, perhaps through a read error. The chain links TRBV6-1 to TRBJ1-5; D is uncertain. Germline CDR1 reads MNHNS; CDR2 reads SASEGT. CDR3 length equals 13 residues. The CDR3 spells CAGRPYGNQPQHF. The CDR3 nucleotides read TGTGCCGGCAGACCCTACGGCAATCAGCCCCAGCATTTT.

This clonotype was detected many times. This chain joins TRBV28 and TRBJ2-7, with a tentative D call TRBD1 (6 bases). This CDR3 is built from 15 residues. The V gene's germline CDR1 is MDHEN and CDR2 SYDVKM. Trimming removed 5 bases at V and 0 bases at J, with 14 bases between. The CDR3 reads CASSPLRQASYEQYF. CDR3 bases: TGTGCCAGCAGTCCCCTGAGACAGGCCTCCTACGAGCAGTACTTC.

This clonotype was seen a handful of times. The rearrangement uses TRBV11-2 and TRBJ1-1; D unclear. With 1 base removed from V and 8 bases from J, the gap between germline ends came to 11 bases. This CDR3 contains 13 residues. Germline CDR1 SGHAT, CDR2 FQNNGV. DNA for the CDR3: TGTGCCAGCAGCTTAGTCCCTCTCAGGGAAGCTTTCTTT. Encoded protein: CASSLVPLREAFF.

The gene calls are TRBV5-1 and TRBJ2-1; the match to TRBD2 covers 13 bases. V was pared by 8 bases and J by 5 bases, with 1 base of the junction left unmatched. Germline V gene lookup returns CDR1 SGHRS and CDR2 YFSETQ. There are 13 residues in the CDR3. CDR3 coding DNA: TGCGCCAGGGGACTAGCGGGGAACAATGAGCAGTTCTTC. This gives the protein CARGLAGNNEQFF. Full variable domain (rest looked up from reference TRBV5-1 and TRBJ2-1): KAGVTQTPRYLIKTRGQQVTLSCSPISGHRSVSWYQQTPGQGLQFLFEYFSETQRNKGNFPGRFSGRQFSNSRSEMNVSTLELGDSALYLCARGLAGNNEQFFGPGTRLTVL.

In this sample, this clonotype turned up many times. One end of the junction is discordant with germline, which a read error may explain. The genes are TRBV4-3 and TRBJ2-7; TRBD1 matches at 7 bases. The CDR3 is 14 amino acids. Germline assignment: CDR1 LGHNA and CDR2 YSLEER. The CDR3 region has the DNA TGTGCCAGCAGCCAGGAGACAGGGACCTACGAGCAGTACTTC. Its translation is CASSQETGTYEQYF.

This chain links TRBV7-6 with TRBJ1-2; TRBD1 agrees at 9 bases. The germline gives CDR1 SGHVS, CDR2 FNYEAQ. The ends lost 1 base at V and 2 bases at J; junction bases unmatched: 8. The length of the CDR3 is 17 residues. CDR3 loop: CASSLGLRTGVNYGYTF. DNA for the CDR3: TGTGCCAGCAGCTTAGGGTTGCGGACAGGGGTAAACTATGGCTACACCTTC.

This clonotype occurred many times. J is TRBJ2-4 and V is TRBV7-2; D not certain. The germline gives CDR1 SGHTA, CDR2 FQGNSA. The CDR3 contains 13 residues. The germline V and J ends were trimmed by 6 bases and 5 bases, with 11 bases remaining between them. CDR3: CASSVGPQNIQYF. CDR3 DNA: TGTGCCAGCAGTGTAGGGCCGCAAAACATTCAGTACTTC.

This sequence joins TRBV10-3 and TRBJ2-7; D assignment may be TRBD1 or TRBD2 (5 bases each). V gave up 8 bases and J gave up 5 bases, with 19 bases separating them. Per germline, CDR1 ENHRY and CDR2 SYGVKD. The CDR3 is 14 amino acids. The DNA of the CDR3 is TGTGCCATCCGAAGTGGGGGTCCCGGAGACGAGCAGTACTTC. Its translation: CAIRSGGPGDEQYF.

The chain employs TRBV7-9 and TRBJ1-2, with D perhaps matching TRBD1 (5 bases). Trimming cost V 3 bases and J 10 bases, with 9 bases left between them. The CDR3 runs to 11 residues. Per germline, CDR1 SEHNR and CDR2 FQNEAQ (reference sequence). Here the CDR3 reads CASSFLGVYTF. CDR3 DNA sequence: TGTGCCAGCAGCTTCTTAGGGGTCTACACCTTC.

This clonotype came up many times. The rearrangement links TRBV4-1 to TRBJ1-1, with D uncertain. Deletions cut 2 bases from V and 3 bases from J, with 10 bases between. This CDR3 has 14 amino acids. Per the germline V gene, CDR1 is MGHRA and CDR2 is YSYEKL. CDR3 residues: CASSQTPVDTEAFF. The CDR3 nucleotides are TGCGCCAGCAGCCAAACCCCCGTCGACACTGAAGCTTTCTTT.

This clonotype was observed a few times. The chain couples TRBV27 to TRBJ2-1, with D hard to call. Germline CDR1 and CDR2: MNHEY and SMNVEV (reference sequence). This CDR3 region has 16 residues. V was shortened by 5 bases and J by 2 bases, with 16 bases between the two germline ends. The CDR3 coding sequence is TGTGCCAGCAGTCCCAGACCCCCACTCGCCTACAATGAGCAGTTCTTC. It encodes CASSPRPPLAYNEQFF.